This T cell receptor beta chain was documented in a study of spatial heterogeneity in lung cancer. Overall study context: There were consistently more beta-chain sequences detected than alpha-chain sequences. The study found that TCR transcript counts in tumor regions correlated strongly with a matched bulk RNA-seq T cell module score. General study points: Tumors with more nonsynonymous mutations had more expanded intratumoral alpha and beta TCRs. Coverage was estimated at roughly 6.5% of tumor T cells for alpha chains and approximately 12% for beta chains.

As for time point: sample taken at primary tumor resection. Unsorted tumor, nontumor lung tissue or cryopreserved PBMC supplied the whole RNA. Turning to this clonotype: Its antigen is unidentified. A much larger clone is a single base away; this may be a read error.

TCRdb fed the 5' RACE reads into MiXCR, producing one record per CDR3 protein. The top ten hold roughly 11% of the sample, which has roughly 3,500 distinct CDR3 sequences, roughly 8% seen once. Sequenced material: lung tumor tissue, taken at surgery. The sequence was obtained from a male donor with early-stage non-small cell lung cancer.

The CDR3 region is CSARDDGGLFF. CDR3 coding DNA: TGCAGTGCTAGAGACGACGGGGGGCTGTTTTTT. The V gene is TRBV20-1, the J gene TRBJ2-2, with D possibly being TRBD2 (6 bases). This CDR3 spans 11 amino acids. CDR1 is DFQATT and CDR2 is SNEGSKA in the germline V gene (reference sequence).